The clone carrying this TCR beta chain was seen more than once but under ten times. Its specificity is unknown. The data derive from a study of T cells after yellow fever vaccination. Across the study: SMART-Seq v4 Ultra Low Input served to prepare low-cell-number fractions.

CDR1 and CDR2 from the germline V gene are SEHNR and FQNEAQ (reference sequence). J gave up 3 bases and V 2 bases, and 3 bases lay outside the gene matches. CDR3 length: 15 amino acids. Points from the study as a whole: One caveat is that FACS-sorted repertoires could contain abundant clonotypes contaminating from the bulk population. CD4 and CD8 compartments shared a small share of clonotypes, likely from convergent recombination.

TCR cDNA was made by 5'RACE template switching, adding a universal primer site and UMIs. TCRdb analysed the 5' RACE reads with MiXCR anew, one entry per CDR3 protein. Of 350,000 to 550,000 distinct CDR3 sequences detected, around 20% appear once; the ten largest clones hold roughly 19%. The sample in question was PBMCs, obtained before the yellow fever booster vaccination. This receptor was identified in a man aged 18 to 29 who received the YFV17D yellow fever vaccine. The J gene is TRBJ2-3, the V gene TRBV7-9, with TRBD2 matching 9 bases. This CDR3 is CASSLSSGETDTQYF. DNA of the CDR3: TGTGCCAGCAGCTTATCTAGCGGGGAGACAGATACGCAGTATTTT.